This T cell receptor beta chain was identified in a study of cytomegalovirus exposure and HLA in healthy donors. Study results and caveats: In a later analysis, V- and J-gene trimming of beta chains associated with a DCLRE1C missense variant, replicated independently. Serostatus for CMV was the only available immune exposure information.

Vbeta (60) and Jbeta (13) primers were used in the PCR. The table came from immunoSEQ multiplex PCR; TCRdb's copy has only in-frame clones and leaves some out. The sample records 65,000 to 90,000 clones, 70% to 75% being singletons. Looked up from germline, CDR1 is SGHTA and CDR2 is FQGTGA. V lost 5 bases and J lost 4; bases outside the gene matches: 10. This CDR3 comprises 15 residues. Comment on this clone: Its antigen is currently unknown.

Material: PBMCs. The receptor's source is a man aged 55 to 70 in good health and CMV-seronegative. This rearrangement joins TRBV7-3 to TRBJ1-1; 7 nucleotides line up with TRBD1. CDR3 coding DNA: TGTGCCAGCAGCGCTTCCCGGGGACAGAGCACTGAAGCTTTCTTT. As protein: CASSASRGQSTEAFF. The variable domain in full, completed from reference TRBV7-3 and TRBJ1-1, reads GAGVSQTPSNKVTEKGKYVELRCDPISGHTALYWYRQSLGQGPEFLIYFQGTGAADDSGLPNDRFFAVRPEGSVSTLKIQRTERGDSAVYLCASSASRGQSTEAFFGQGTRLTVV.